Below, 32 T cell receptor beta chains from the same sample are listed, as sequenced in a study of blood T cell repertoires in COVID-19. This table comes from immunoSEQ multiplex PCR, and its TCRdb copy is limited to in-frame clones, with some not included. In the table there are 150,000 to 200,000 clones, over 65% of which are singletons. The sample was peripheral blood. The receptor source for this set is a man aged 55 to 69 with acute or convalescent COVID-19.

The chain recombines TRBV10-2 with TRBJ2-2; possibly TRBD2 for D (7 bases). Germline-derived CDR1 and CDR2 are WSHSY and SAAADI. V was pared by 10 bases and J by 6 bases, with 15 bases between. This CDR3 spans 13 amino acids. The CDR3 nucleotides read TGCGCCACCTACCCGGGGGGCGCCGGGGAGCTGTTTTTT. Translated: CATYPGGAGELFF.

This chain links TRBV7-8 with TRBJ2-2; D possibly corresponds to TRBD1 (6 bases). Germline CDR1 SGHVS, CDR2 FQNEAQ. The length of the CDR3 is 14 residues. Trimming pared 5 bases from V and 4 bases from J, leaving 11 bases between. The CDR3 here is CASSRQVGTGELFF. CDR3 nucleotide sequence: TGTGCCAGCAGCCGACAGGTTGGCACCGGGGAGCTGTTTTTT. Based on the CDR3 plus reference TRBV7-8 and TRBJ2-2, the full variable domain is GAGVSQSPRYKVAKRGQDVALRCDPISGHVSLFWYQQALGQGPEFLTYFQNEAQLDKSGLPSDRFFAERPEGSVSTLKIQRTQQEDSAVYLCASSRQVGTGELFFGEGSRLTVL.

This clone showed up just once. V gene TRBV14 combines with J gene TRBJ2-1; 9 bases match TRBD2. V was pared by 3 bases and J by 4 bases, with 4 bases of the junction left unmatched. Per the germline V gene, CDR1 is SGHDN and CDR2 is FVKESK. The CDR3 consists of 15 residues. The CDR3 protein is CASSHRLAEYNEQFF. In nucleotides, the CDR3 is TGTGCCAGCAGCCATAGACTAGCGGAATACAATGAGCAGTTCTTC.

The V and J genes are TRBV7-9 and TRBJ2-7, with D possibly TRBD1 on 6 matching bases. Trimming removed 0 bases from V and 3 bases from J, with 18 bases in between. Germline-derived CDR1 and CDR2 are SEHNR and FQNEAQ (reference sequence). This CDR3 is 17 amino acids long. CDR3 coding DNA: TGTGCCAGCAGCTTAGCTCGCCCCGGGACACCCATCTACGAGCAGTACTTC. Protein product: CASSLARPGTPIYEQYF.

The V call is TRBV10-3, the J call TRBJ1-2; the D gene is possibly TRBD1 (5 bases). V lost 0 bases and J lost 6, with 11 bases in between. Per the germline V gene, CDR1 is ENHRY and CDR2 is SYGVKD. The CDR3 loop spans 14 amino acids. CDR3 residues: CAISESPGLDGYTF. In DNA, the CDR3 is TGTGCCATCAGTGAGTCCCCAGGGCTCGATGGCTACACCTTC.

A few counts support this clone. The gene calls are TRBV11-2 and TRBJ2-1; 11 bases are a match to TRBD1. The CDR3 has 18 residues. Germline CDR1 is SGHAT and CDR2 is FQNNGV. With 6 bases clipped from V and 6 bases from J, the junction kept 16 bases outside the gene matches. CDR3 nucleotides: TGTGCCAGCAGTTTATATCCCACTGATGGGACAGGGGGCAATGAGCAGTTCTTC. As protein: CASSLYPTDGTGGNEQFF.

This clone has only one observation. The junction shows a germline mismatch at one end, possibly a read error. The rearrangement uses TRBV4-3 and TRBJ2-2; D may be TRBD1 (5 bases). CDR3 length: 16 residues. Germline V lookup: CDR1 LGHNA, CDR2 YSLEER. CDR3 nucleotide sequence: TGCGCCAGCAGCGAAGACAGCGATCTATATACCGGGGAGCTGTTTTTT. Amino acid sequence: CASSEDSDLYTGELFF.

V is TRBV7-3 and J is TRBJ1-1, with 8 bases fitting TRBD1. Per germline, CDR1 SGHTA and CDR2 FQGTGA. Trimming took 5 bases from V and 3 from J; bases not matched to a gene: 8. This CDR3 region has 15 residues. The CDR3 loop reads CASSRRTGRYTEAFF. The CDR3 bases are TGTGCCAGCAGCAGACGGACAGGGAGGTACACTGAAGCTTTCTTT.

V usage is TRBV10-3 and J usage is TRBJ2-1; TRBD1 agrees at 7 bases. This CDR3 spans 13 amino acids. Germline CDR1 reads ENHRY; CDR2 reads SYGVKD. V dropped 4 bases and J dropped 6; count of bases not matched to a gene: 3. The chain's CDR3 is CAISGTGGNEQFF. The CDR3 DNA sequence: TGTGCCATCAGTGGGACAGGTGGCAATGAGCAGTTCTTC.

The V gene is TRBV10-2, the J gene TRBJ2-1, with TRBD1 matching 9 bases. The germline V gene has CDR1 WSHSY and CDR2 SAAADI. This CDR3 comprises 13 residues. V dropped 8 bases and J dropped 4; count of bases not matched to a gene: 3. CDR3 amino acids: CASGQGSYNEQFF. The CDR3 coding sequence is TGCGCCAGCGGACAGGGGTCTTACAATGAGCAGTTCTTC.

CDR3 residues: CASSFRQASEAFF. CDR3 coding DNA: TGTGCCAGTAGTTTCCGACAGGCCTCTGAAGCTTTCTTT. The chain uses TRBV19 and TRBJ1-1, with D perhaps matching TRBD1 (6 bases). Germline V gene data show CDR1 as LNHDA and CDR2 as SQIVND (reference sequence). V was pared by 5 bases and J by 6 bases, with 13 bases between. This CDR3 spans 13 amino acids.

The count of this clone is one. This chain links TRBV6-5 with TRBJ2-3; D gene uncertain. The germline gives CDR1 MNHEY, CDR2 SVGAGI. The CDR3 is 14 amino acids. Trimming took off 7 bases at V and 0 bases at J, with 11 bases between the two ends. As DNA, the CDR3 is TGTGCCAGCACTCGGAGTGCTAGCACAGATACGCAGTATTTT. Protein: CASTRSASTDTQYF.

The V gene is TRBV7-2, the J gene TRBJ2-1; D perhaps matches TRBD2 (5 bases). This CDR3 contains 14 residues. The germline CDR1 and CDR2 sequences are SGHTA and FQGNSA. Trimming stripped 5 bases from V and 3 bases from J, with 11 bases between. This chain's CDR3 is CASSLSAGYNEQFF. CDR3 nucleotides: TGTGCCAGCAGCCTGTCCGCGGGCTACAATGAGCAGTTCTTC.

CDR3 amino acids: CASSSSIQASYQPQHF. In DNA, the CDR3 is TGTGCCAGCAGCTCCTCGATTCAGGCTTCCTATCAGCCCCAGCATTTT. The rearrangement links TRBV7-8 to TRBJ1-5; no definite D call. V shed 4 bases and J shed 5 bases, with 18 bases lying between them. Germline V gene data show CDR1 as SGHVS and CDR2 as FQNEAQ. CDR3 size: 16 residues. Complete variable domain (other parts from reference TRBV7-8 and TRBJ1-5): GAGVSQSPRYKVAKRGQDVALRCDPISGHVSLFWYQQALGQGPEFLTYFQNEAQLDKSGLPSDRFFAERPEGSVSTLKIQRTQQEDSAVYLCASSSSIQASYQPQHFGDGTRLSIL.

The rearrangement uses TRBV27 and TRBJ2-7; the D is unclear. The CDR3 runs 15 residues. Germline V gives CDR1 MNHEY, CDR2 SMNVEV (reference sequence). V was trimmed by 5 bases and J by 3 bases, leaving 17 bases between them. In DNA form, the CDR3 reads TGTGCCAGCAGTCCCAGACTCTCTAATTACTACGAGCAGTACTTC. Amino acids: CASSPRLSNYYEQYF.

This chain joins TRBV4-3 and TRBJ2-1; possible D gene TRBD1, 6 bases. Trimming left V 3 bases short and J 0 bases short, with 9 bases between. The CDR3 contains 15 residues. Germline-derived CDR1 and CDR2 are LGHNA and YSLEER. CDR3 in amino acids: CASSQQDSSYNEQFF. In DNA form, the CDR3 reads TGCGCCAGCAGCCAGCAGGACAGCTCCTACAATGAGCAGTTCTTC.

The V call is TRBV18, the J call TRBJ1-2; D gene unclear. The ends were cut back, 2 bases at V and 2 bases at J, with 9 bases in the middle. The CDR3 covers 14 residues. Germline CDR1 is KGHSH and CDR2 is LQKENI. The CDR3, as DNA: TGTGCCAGCTCACCAGACGGAGGCAACTATGGCTACACCTTC. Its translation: CASSPDGGNYGYTF.

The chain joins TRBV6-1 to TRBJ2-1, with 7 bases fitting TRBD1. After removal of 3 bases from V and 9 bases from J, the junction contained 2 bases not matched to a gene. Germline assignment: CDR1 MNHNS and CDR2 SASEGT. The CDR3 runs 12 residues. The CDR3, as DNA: TGTGCCAGCAGTGATACAGGGGTTGAGCAGTTCTTC. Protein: CASSDTGVEQFF.

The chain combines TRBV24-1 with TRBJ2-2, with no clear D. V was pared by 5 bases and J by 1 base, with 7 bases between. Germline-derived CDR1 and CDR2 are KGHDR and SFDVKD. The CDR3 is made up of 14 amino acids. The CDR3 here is CATSGALNTGELFF. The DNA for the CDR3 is TGTGCCACCAGTGGGGCCTTGAACACCGGGGAGCTGTTTTTT.

CDR3 sequence reads: CASSLDRASDGYTF. DNA for the CDR3: TGTGCCAGCAGCTTAGACAGGGCGTCAGACGGCTACACCTTC. The rearrangement uses TRBV11-2 and TRBJ1-2, with a possible D match to TRBD1 (5 bases). The V end was cut by 0 bases, the J end by 8 bases, with 13 bases between. The CDR3 sequence is 14 residues long. In germline, CDR1 is SGHAT, CDR2 FQNNGV.

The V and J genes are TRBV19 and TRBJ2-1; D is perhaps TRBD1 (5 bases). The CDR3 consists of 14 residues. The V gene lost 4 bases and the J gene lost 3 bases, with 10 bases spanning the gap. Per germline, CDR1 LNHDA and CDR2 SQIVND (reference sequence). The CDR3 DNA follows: TGTGCCAGTAGTACCCGACAGCTCTACAATGAGCAGTTCTTC. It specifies CASSTRQLYNEQFF.

The CDR3 region has the DNA TGTGCCAGTAGTATAAACGGGGACTACGAGCAGTACTTC. Protein sequence: CASSINGDYEQYF. The V and J genes are TRBV19 and TRBJ2-7; D may be TRBD2 (5 bases). Germline CDR1 reads LNHDA; CDR2 reads SQIVND (reference sequence). The CDR3 spans 13 residues. V gave up 2 bases and J gave up 3 bases, with 8 bases separating them.

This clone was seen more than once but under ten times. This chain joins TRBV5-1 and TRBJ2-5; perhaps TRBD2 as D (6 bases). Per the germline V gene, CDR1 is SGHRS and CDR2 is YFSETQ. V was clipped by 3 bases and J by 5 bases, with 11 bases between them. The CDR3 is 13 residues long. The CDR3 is CASSSTGGETQYF. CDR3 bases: TGCGCCAGCAGCTCCACTGGGGGGGAGACCCAGTACTTC.

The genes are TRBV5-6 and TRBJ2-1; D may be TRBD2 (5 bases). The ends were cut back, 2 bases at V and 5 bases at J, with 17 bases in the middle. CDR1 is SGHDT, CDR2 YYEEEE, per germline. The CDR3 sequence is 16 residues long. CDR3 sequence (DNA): TGTGCCAGCAGCTTATTTGCGGGTCCTTCAAACAATGAGCAGTTCTTC. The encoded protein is CASSLFAGPSNNEQFF.

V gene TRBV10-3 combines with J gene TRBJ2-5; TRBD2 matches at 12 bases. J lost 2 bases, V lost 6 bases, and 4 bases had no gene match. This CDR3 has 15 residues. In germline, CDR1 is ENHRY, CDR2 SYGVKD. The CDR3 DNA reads TGTGCCATCAGCCCGACTAGCGGGGGTCAAGAGACCCAGTACTTC. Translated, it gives CAISPTSGGQETQYF.

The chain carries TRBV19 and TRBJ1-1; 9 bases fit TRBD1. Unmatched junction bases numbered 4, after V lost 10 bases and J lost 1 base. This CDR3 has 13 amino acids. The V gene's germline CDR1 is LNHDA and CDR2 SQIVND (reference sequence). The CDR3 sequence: CATDRGTNTEAFF. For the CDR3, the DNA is TGTGCCACAGACAGGGGGACGAACACTGAAGCTTTCTTT.

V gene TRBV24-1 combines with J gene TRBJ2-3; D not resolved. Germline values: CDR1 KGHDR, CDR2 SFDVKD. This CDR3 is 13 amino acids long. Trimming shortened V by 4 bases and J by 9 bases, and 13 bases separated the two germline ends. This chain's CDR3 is CATSDHGQTTQYF. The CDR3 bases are TGTGCCACCAGTGACCATGGCCAGACAACGCAGTATTTT.

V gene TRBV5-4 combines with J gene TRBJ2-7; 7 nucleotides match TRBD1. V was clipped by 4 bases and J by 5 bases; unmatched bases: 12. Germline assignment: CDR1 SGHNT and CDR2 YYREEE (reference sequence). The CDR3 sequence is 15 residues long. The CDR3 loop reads CASSKLTGSNDEQYF. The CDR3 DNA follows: TGTGCCAGCAGCAAACTGACAGGGAGTAACGACGAGCAGTACTTC.

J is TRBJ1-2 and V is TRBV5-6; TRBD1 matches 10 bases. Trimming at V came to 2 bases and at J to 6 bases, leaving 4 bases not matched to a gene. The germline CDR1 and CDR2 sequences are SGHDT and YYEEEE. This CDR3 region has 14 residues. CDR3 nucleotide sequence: TGTGCCAGCAGCTTACCGGGACAGGGGCATGGCTACACCTTC. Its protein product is CASSLPGQGHGYTF.

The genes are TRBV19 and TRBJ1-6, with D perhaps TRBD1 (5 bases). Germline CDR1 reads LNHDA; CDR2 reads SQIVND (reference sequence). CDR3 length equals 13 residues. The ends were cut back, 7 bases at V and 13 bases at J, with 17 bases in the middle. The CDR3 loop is CASTPTPRAPLHF. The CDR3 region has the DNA TGTGCCAGTACCCCGACGCCCAGGGCCCCCCTCCACTTT.

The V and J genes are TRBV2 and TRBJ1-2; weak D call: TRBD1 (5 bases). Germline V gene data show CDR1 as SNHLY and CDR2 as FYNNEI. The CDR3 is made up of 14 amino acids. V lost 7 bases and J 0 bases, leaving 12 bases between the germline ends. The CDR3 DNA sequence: TGTGCCAGCAAGGCAGGGAGGGCTAACTATGGCTACACCTTC. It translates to CASKAGRANYGYTF.

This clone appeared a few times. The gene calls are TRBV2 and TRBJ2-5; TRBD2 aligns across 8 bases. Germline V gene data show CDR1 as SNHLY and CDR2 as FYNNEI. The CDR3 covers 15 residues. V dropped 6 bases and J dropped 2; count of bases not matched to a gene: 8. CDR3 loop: CASRIGAGGQETQYF. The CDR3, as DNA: TGTGCCAGCAGGATTGGGGCGGGGGGACAAGAGACCCAGTACTTC.